Listed below are T cell receptor beta chains from one sample, sequenced in a study of radiation and T cells in renal cell carcinoma. Generated by immunoSEQ multiplex PCR, the TCRdb table keeps only in-frame clones and is missing some. The sample has 87,000 or so clones; roughly 90% are singletons. This specimen was blood, taken from a patient whose treatment included radiotherapy and nephrectomy. These TCRs come from a man aged 50-59 years with renal cell carcinoma. Each CDR3 is given without its conserved first and last residue. Expanded clones are given a class, and other clones once, few, many or no size at all.

CDR3aa | abundance | v_gene
ASSFWPDSGNTIY | . | TRBV28
ASSPRRQGAYGYT | few | TRBV7-3
ASKGGGVGDTQY | . | TRBV4-3
ASSRLLGQRMNTEAF | . | TRBV5-4
SAAGRGAGYT | . | TRBV29-1
AWSKDTDTQY | . | TRBV30
ASSEPGLSTDTQY | . | TRBV6-1
ASSVVAGGKVEQF | . | TRBV9
ASSSPAGQGGTDTQY | once | TRBV27
ATSGAEGERPLGELF | . | TRBV15
ASSYDRVQQPQH | . | TRBV27
ASSYGTGGTGELF | . | TRBV6-6
AWSGQGSSPLH | . | TRBV30
ASSFGSQETQY | . | TRBV11-1
ASSSQQGLGYT | once | TRBV28
ASSVGLRDRAHTEAF | . | TRBV9
ASSYGSLNYGYT | . | TRBV6-6
ASGEGTLNEKLF | once | TRBV2
ASSAQGYNSPLH | few | TRBV9
ASSPPVSEKLF | . | TRBV7-7
ASSLGGGAEEQY | . | TRBV4-3
ASSVQGTSGRASETQY | . | TRBV7-9
ASSQLSGKRDSPLH | few | TRBV4-2
ASSYLGEGDQPQH | . | TRBV6-6
ASSRGGTEAF | . | TRBV27
ASSPDSNYGYT | . | TRBV5-6
ASSFRTEKLF | . | TRBV28
ASSLVGPSGANVLT | . | TRBV7-6
ASSSGQGTDTQY | . | TRBV11-1
ASLKEVTEAF | . | TRBV28
ASRHRGGGYT | few | TRBV2
ASSLIAYNEQF | . | TRBV7-8
ASSLRLAGSGGQETQY | . | TRBV5-6
ASSQSLGQTQY | . | TRBV7-2
ASRYGDQPQH | . | TRBV6-5
ASSQSDRGGYT | . | TRBV7-9
ASSYMAEAF | . | TRBV6-5
ASRARGTSAEQY | . | TRBV2
ASSDRRMNTEAF | . | TRBV19
ASSVATVGTEAF | few | TRBV9
ASSYTSTTNTEAF | . | TRBV6-1
ASSLRRDNEQF | once | TRBV5-1
SVVTGGETQY | . | TRBV29-1
ASSEPKRGVLGDTQY | . | TRBV6-4
ASSPPQGPEAF | few | TRBV5-1
ASSRSRLNTEAF | few | TRBV27
ASSQDQGGGTNEKLF | . | TRBV4-1
ASSLLQTRGTEAF | once | TRBV7-9
ASSRGVGDNQPQH | . | TRBV4-3